This entry describes one TCR beta chain. The starting material, graft tissue, was processed to release intraepithelial and lamina propria lymphocytes. The CDR3 runs to 15 residues. Trimming shortened V by 6 bases and J by 1 base, and 13 bases separated the two germline ends. Germline assignment: CDR1 MNHNS and CDR2 SASEGT. This sample is drawn from a study of graft-versus-host responses after intestinal transplantation. Clones were read by immunoSEQ multiplex PCR, and TCRdb kept only the in-frame ones, dropping some. The data contain about 60,000 clones, 75% to 90% of them singletons. The receptor was isolated from a human patient who received an intestinal transplant, so some T cells may come from the graft donor. Specimen: ileum tissue, collected less than 400 days after transplant. V and J are TRBV6-1 and TRBJ1-5; D is uncertain. The CDR3 DNA follows: TGTGCCAGCAGGGCCGGGATATTAAGCAATCAGCCCCAGCATTTT. Encoded protein: CASRAGILSNQPQHF.